This T cell receptor beta chain originates from a study of identical twins. This clonotype was seen at least ten times. Its specificity is not known. Overall study findings and caveats: Models underestimated TCR alpha sharing (out-of-frame) in monozygotic twins. Researchers reported weaker excess twin sharing in beta out-of-frame sequences.

Trimming stripped 0 bases from V and 6 bases from J, with 13 bases between. Germline CDR1 reads SGDLS; CDR2 reads YYNGEE. This CDR3 contains 14 residues. cDNA molecules carried unique molecular identifiers, and template switching added a universal primer site. TCRdb re-analysed the 5' RACE reads in MiXCR, keeping a single row per CDR3 protein. The table lists approximately 300,000 distinct CDR3 sequences, roughly 9.7% of them singletons, with around 7.1% in the top ten. These data also formed part of another study, on yellow fever vaccine responses in identical twins.

The TCR originated in a woman between 18 and 30 years old in good health. Material for sequencing was CD8+ T cells sorted from blood. The chain links TRBV9 to TRBJ2-7, with D unclear. DNA for the CDR3: TGTGCCAGCAGCGTAGATAGCTTCGTAGGCGAGCAGTACTTC. It translates to CASSVDSFVGEQYF.